This entry features one T cell receptor beta chain sequence. Sequencing was performed with immunoSEQ multiplex PCR; in TCRdb, only in-frame clones are kept and a portion is missing. The sample contains tens of thousands of clones, around nine tenths of which appear only once. The record originates from a study of blood T cell repertoires in COVID-19. Whole-study context: The cDNA or gDNA used as material had been derived from T cells, B-cell-depleted T cells, or PBMCs.

Germline-derived CDR1 and CDR2 are MNHNS and SASEGT. V lost 2 bases and J 9 bases, leaving 11 bases between the germline ends. The CDR3 has 13 amino acids. The TCR sequence derives from a man aged 55 to 70 with acute or convalescent COVID-19. The source material was peripheral blood. The V and J genes are TRBV6-1 and TRBJ1-5, with a tentative D call TRBD1 (6 bases). The CDR3 loop is CASSEWGGWPQHF. The CDR3 region has the DNA TGTGCCAGCAGTGAATGGGGGGGCTGGCCCCAGCATTTT.